This T cell receptor beta chain comes out of a study of blood T cell repertoires in COVID-19. Whole-study context: Sites across the United States, Italy and Spain contributed samples from acute and convalescent COVID-19. The cDNA or gDNA used as material had been derived from T cells, B-cell-depleted T cells, or PBMCs.

Germline lookup yields CDR1 SGHRS and CDR2 YFSETQ. The junction had 3 bases not matched to a gene; V was cut back by 0 bases and J by 2 bases. This CDR3 region has 15 residues. Assay: immunoSEQ multiplex PCR; the TCRdb copy retains only in-frame clones and omits some. The sample has some 310,000 clones, about nine tenths seen once. The specimen sequenced was peripheral blood. The V call is TRBV5-1, the J call TRBJ2-7; TRBD2 matches 9 bases. This sequence originates from a woman younger than 45 with COVID-19, enrolled during active disease. The CDR3 protein is CASSLGTSDPYEQYF. CDR3 nucleotides: TGCGCCAGCAGCTTGGGGACTAGCGATCCCTACGAGCAGTACTTC. Looking up the rest from reference TRBV5-1 and TRBJ2-7 gives the full variable domain: KAGVTQTPRYLIKTRGQQVTLSCSPISGHRSVSWYQQTPGQGLQFLFEYFSETQRNKGNFPGRFSGRQFSNSRSEMNVSTLELGDSALYLCASSLGTSDPYEQYFGPGTRLTVT.